The entry below describes one T cell receptor beta chain. CDR1 is WNHNN, CDR2 SYGVQD, per germline (reference sequence). V was cut by 3 bases and J by 8 bases, with 4 bases left in between. The CDR3 loop spans 10 amino acids. Authors' methods: Using reference gene primer amplification, nucleated cell counts were estimated. Some clones are missing from TCRdb's copy, which holds only in-frame ones; the method was immunoSEQ multiplex PCR. V, J and clone size reflect that table, while D and trimming were determined from the DNA. The data contain approximately 300,000 clones, over 75% of them singletons. The record originates from a study of blood T cell repertoires in COVID-19. Study context: COVID-19 samples, acute and convalescent, were from the United States, Italy and Spain. From T cells, B-cell-depleted T cells, or PBMCs came the material, which was cDNA or gDNA.

A Seattle source enrolled patients during active infection and followed them longitudinally. The receptor was derived from a woman in her twenties or thirties with COVID-19, enrolled during active disease. Sample: peripheral blood. V gene TRBV10-1 combines with J gene TRBJ1-1; D unresolved. The CDR3 reads CASSDPEAFF. CDR3 nucleotides: TGCGCCAGCAGTGACCCGGAAGCTTTCTTT.